These 12 T cell receptor beta chains came from one sample sequenced in a study of blood T cell repertoires in COVID-19. TCRdb's copy holds only in-frame clones and misses some; the assay was immunoSEQ multiplex PCR. The table shows about 270,000 clones, with 88% occurring only once. The sequenced material came from PBMCs or T cells enriched from blood (not recorded which). The source is a woman in her fifties or sixties who had recovered from COVID-19.

This chain links TRBV4-3 with TRBJ1-2, with D unresolved. The V gene lost 0 bases and the J gene lost 8 bases, with 13 bases spanning the gap. This CDR3 is 14 amino acids long. The V gene's germline CDR1 is LGHNA and CDR2 YSLEER. This chain's CDR3 is CASSQDRSAGGYTF. The DNA of the CDR3 is TGCGCCAGCAGCCAAGATCGCTCCGCCGGGGGCTACACCTTC.

The chain carries TRBV7-2 and TRBJ2-3; 12 nucleotides match TRBD2. This CDR3 has 18 amino acids. The V gene's germline CDR1 is SGHTA and CDR2 FQGNSA. Unmatched junction bases numbered 10, after V lost 4 bases and J lost 2 bases. The CDR3, as DNA: TGTGCCAGCAGCTCCTTATGGACTAGCGGGGACTTCACAGATACGCAGTATTTT. This codes for CASSSLWTSGDFTDTQYF.

The chain uses TRBV6-5 and TRBJ2-7; TRBD2 might be the D (5 bases). The CDR3 has 13 residues. Trimming pared 7 bases from V and 2 bases from J, leaving 12 bases between. In germline, CDR1 is MNHEY, CDR2 SVGAGI. Here the CDR3 DNA reads TGTGCCAGCACAGGACGGACTCCCTACGAGCAGTACTTC. It encodes CASTGRTPYEQYF.

The chain combines TRBV6-1 with TRBJ2-1; maybe TRBD1 (7 bases). The germline V and J ends were trimmed by 4 bases and 4 bases, with 17 bases remaining between them. The germline V gene has CDR1 MNHNS and CDR2 SASEGT. The CDR3 has 16 residues. CDR3 region: CASSGLASRGYNEQFF. CDR3 bases: TGTGCCAGCAGTGGGCTAGCGTCCAGGGGGTACAATGAGCAGTTCTTC.

The chain is built from TRBV5-4 and TRBJ1-2, with D uncertain. Trimming pared 0 bases from V and 5 bases from J, leaving 5 bases between. This CDR3 contains 12 residues. Per the germline V gene, CDR1 is SGHNT and CDR2 is YYREEE (reference sequence). The CDR3 loop reads CASSLDIYGYTF. DNA for the CDR3: TGTGCCAGCAGCTTGGACATATATGGCTACACCTTC.

Comments on this clone: Other nucleotide sequences in the sample specify the same CDR3. The chain uses TRBV5-4 and TRBJ1-3; tentatively, D is TRBD1 (6 bases). V shed 2 bases and J shed 3 bases, with 9 bases lying between them. Germline CDR1 is SGHNT and CDR2 is YYREEE (reference sequence). This CDR3 comprises 14 residues. The CDR3 sequence: CASSLQGDGNTIYF. The CDR3 DNA is TGTGCCAGCAGCTTACAGGGAGATGGAAACACCATATATTTT.

CDR3 region: CASSSGGQGSYEQYF. In DNA form, the CDR3 reads TGCGCCAGCAGCTCGGGGGGACAGGGGTCGTACGAGCAGTACTTC. The chain has TRBV5-1 and TRBJ2-7; 10 bases fit TRBD1. The CDR3 is 15 amino acids. Germline-derived CDR1 and CDR2 are SGHRS and YFSETQ. With 3 bases clipped from V and 4 bases from J, the junction kept 7 bases outside the gene matches.

The V call is TRBV6-2 or TRBV6-3, the J call TRBJ1-2; TRBD1 agrees at 7 bases. After removal of 5 bases from V and 4 bases from J, the junction contained 7 bases not matched to a gene. This CDR3 spans 14 amino acids. Germline CDR1 is MNHEY and CDR2 is SVGEGT. The CDR3 region is CASSTQRDSYGYTF. The CDR3 coding sequence is TGTGCCAGCAGTACCCAACGGGACAGCTATGGCTACACCTTC.

V and J are TRBV3-1 (or the pseudogene TRBV3-2) and TRBJ2-1; 9 bases are a match to TRBD2. The V segment lost 1 base and the J segment 8 bases; nucleotides outside the gene matches: 12. CDR1 is LGHDT and CDR2 is YNNKEL in the germline V gene (reference sequence). The CDR3 loop spans 17 amino acids. This CDR3 reads CASSQVGRLAGPDEQFF. In nucleotides, the CDR3 is TGTGCCAGCAGCCAAGTCGGTAGGCTAGCGGGACCCGATGAGCAGTTCTTC.

CDR3 in amino acids: CASSSELNYGYTF. CDR3 in DNA: TGCGCCAGCAGCTCAGAACTAAACTATGGCTACACCTTC. The chain links TRBV5-1 to TRBJ1-2; unclear D gene. The CDR3 sequence is 13 residues long. Trimming cost V 3 bases and J 2 bases, with 8 bases left between them. CDR1 is SGHRS, CDR2 YFSETQ, per germline.

This clone was observed a single time. The chain carries TRBV6-5 and TRBJ2-7; D is possibly TRBD2 (6 bases). V lost 4 bases and J lost 2, with 18 bases in between. Germline CDR1 is MNHEY and CDR2 is SVGAGI. CDR3 length: 16 residues. This CDR3 is CASSSAPSRGTYEQYF. The CDR3 DNA sequence: TGTGCCAGCAGTTCCGCCCCTTCGCGGGGTACCTACGAGCAGTACTTC.

The chain combines TRBV28 with TRBJ2-7; TRBD2 agrees at 9 bases. Trimming took 6 bases from V and 5 from J; bases not matched to a gene: 8. This CDR3 has 14 amino acids. Germline lookup yields CDR1 MDHEN and CDR2 SYDVKM. The CDR3 loop is CASRELAGDNEQYF. CDR3 nucleotide sequence: TGTGCCAGCAGGGAATTAGCGGGAGACAACGAGCAGTACTTC.